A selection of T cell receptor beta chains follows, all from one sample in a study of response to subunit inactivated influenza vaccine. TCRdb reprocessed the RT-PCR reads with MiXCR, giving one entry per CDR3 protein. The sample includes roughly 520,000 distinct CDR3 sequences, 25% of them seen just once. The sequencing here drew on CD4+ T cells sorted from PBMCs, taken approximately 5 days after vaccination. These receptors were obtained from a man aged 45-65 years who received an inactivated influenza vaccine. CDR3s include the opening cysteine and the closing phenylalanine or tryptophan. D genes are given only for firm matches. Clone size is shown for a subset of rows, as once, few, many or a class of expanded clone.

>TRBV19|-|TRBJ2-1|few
TGTGCCAGTAGTATGTCGCGTGGTGAGCAGTTCTTC
CASSMSRGEQFF
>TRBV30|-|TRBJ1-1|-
TGTGCCTGGAGTCACCTTGTACGGGGCGGCACTGAAGCTTTCTTT
CAWSHLVRGGTEAFF
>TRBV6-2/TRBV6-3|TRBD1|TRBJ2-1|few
TGTGCCAGCAGTCCTCGGGACAGGTCCTACAATGAGCAGTTCTTC
CASSPRDRSYNEQFF
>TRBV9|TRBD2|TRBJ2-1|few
TGTGCCAGCAGCCTTGGGACTAGCGGGGACAATGAGCAGTTCTTC
CASSLGTSGDNEQFF
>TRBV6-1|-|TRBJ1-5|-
TGTGCCAGTCGCAGGGGTCAAGGTGGCAATCAGCCCCAGCATTTT
CASRRGQGGNQPQHF
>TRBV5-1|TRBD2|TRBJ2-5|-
TGCGCCAGCAGCTCTAGCGGATCCCAGAGAGAGACCCAGTACTTC
CASSSSGSQRETQYF
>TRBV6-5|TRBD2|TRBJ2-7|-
TGTGCCAGCAGTTGGATGCACCCCCGGGAGGTGGGCGAGCAGTACTTC
CASSWMHPREVGEQYF
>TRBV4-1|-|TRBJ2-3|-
TGCGCCAGCAGCCAAGTCGGACTAAACACAGATACGCAGTATTTT
CASSQVGLNTDTQYF
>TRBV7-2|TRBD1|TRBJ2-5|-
TGTGCCAGCAGCTGGACAGGGAACCAAGAGACCCAGTACTTC
CASSWTGNQETQYF
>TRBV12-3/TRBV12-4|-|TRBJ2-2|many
TGTGCCAGCAGTTTATTTCCCGGGGAGCTGTTTTTT
CASSLFPGELFF
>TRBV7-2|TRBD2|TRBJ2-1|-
TGTGCCAGCAGGAAGGGACTAGGGGTCGTCAGTGAGCAGTTCTTC
CASRKGLGVVSEQFF
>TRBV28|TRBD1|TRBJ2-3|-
TGTGCCAGCAGCCCTTCCTGGGGGACAGGATCAGATACGCAGTATTTT
CASSPSWGTGSDTQYF
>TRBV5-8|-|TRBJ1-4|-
TGTGCCAGCATTCCTGAAGGGGGGGGCGGTGAAAAACTGTTTTTT
CASIPEGGGGEKLFF
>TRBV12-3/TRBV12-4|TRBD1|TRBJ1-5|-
TGTGCCAGCAGCCGCCAGACAGGGTCCAGGCAGCCCCAGCATTTT
CASSRQTGSRQPQHF
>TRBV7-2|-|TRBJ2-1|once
TGTGCCAGCAGCCCGATGATAACGTACAATGAGCAGTTCTTC
CASSPMITYNEQFF
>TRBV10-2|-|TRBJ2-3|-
TGCGCCAGCAGTGCACTAGAGGGTACGCAGTATTTT
CASSALEGTQYF
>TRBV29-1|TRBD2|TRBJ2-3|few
TGCAGCGTTGAACCTAGCGGGAGGGATACGCAGTATTTT
CSVEPSGRDTQYF
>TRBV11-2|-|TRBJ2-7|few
TGTGCCAGCAGCTTAGACTCGCCTGGGGGCACCCTCTACGAGCAGTACTTC
CASSLDSPGGTLYEQYF
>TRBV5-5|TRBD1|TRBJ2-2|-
TGTGCCAGCAGCTACGGGACAGCGGCGAACACCGGGGAGCTGTTTTTT
CASSYGTAANTGELFF
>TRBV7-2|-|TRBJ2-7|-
TGTGCCAGCAGCTTAAACGCGGCAGGGCGCGAGCAGTACTTC
CASSLNAAGREQYF
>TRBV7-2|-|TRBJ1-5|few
TGTGCCAGCAGCTTAGTTCCGGGGGATCAGCCCCAGCATTTT
CASSLVPGDQPQHF
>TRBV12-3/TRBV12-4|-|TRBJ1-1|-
TGTGCCAGCCTGGGGCTGAACACTGAAGCTTTCTTT
CASLGLNTEAFF
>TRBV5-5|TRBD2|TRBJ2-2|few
TGTGCCAGCAGCTTGGAGCGACTAGCGGCCGGGGAGCTGTTTTTT
CASSLERLAAGELFF
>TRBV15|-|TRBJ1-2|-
TGTGCCACCAGCAGAGATCTTACAGGGATCTATGGCTACACCTTC
CATSRDLTGIYGYTF
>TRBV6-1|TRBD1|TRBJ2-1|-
TGTGCCAGCAGCACTATGGGACAGGAAGATGAGCAGTTCTTC
CASSTMGQEDEQFF
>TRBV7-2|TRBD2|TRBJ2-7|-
TGTGCCAGCAGCTCGCGACTAGCGGGAGTGAACTTCCACGAGCAGTACTTC
CASSSRLAGVNFHEQYF
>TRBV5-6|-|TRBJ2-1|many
TGTGCCAGCAGTCGTATCAATGAGCAGTTCTTC
CASSRINEQFF
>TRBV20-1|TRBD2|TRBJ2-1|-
TGCAGTGCTAGCGGCCAGCGGGGCTACAATGAGCAGTTCTTC
CSASGQRGYNEQFF
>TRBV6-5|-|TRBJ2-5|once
TGTGCCAGCAGTTACACTGTGGTCCACTCGGGGGAGACCCAGTACTTC
CASSYTVVHSGETQYF
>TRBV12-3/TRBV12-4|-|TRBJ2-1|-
TGTGCCAGCAGTTTAGCGCGGCGTAACAATGAGCAGTTCTTC
CASSLARRNNEQFF
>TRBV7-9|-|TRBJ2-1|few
TGTGCCAGCAGCCCCCTGTTACCAGTGGACTACAATGAGCAGTTCTTC
CASSPLLPVDYNEQFF
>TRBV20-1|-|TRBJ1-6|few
TGCAGTGCTAGAACCCTCGGGGGGGCCTATAATTCACCCCTCCACTTT
CSARTLGGAYNSPLHF
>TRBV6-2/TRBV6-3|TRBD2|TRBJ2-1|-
TGTGCCAGCACCGCGGCACGACTAGCGGGGGGGCCTTTGCTTCATGAGCAGTTCTTC
CASTAARLAGGPLLHEQFF
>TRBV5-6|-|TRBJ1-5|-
TGTGCCAGCAGCCCACGAGGACCGCGGCAGCCCCAGCATTTT
CASSPRGPRQPQHF
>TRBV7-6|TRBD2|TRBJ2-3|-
TGTGCCAGCAGCGCCCGACTAGCGGGGGGTTCAGATACGCAGTATTTT
CASSARLAGGSDTQYF
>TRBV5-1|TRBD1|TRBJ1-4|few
TGCGCCAGCACCGTGACAGGGCCTAATGAAAAACTGTTTTTT
CASTVTGPNEKLFF
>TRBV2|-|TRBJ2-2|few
TGTGCCAGCAGGTCGGGACTTAACACCGGGGAGCTGTTTTTT
CASRSGLNTGELFF
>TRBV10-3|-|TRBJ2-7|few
TGTGCCACCGAGACAGCCGACGGGATTCGCGAGCAGTACTTC
CATETADGIREQYF
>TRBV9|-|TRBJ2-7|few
TGTGCCAGCAGCGTCTCACAGGAAACCTACGAGCAGTACTTC
CASSVSQETYEQYF
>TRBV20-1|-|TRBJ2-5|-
TGCAGTGCTAAAAAAGGGCCAAGGGGGGAGACCCAGTACTTC
CSAKKGPRGETQYF
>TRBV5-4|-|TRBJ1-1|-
TGTGCCAGCAGCCCCTGGGCGGTGAACACTGAAGCTTTCTTT
CASSPWAVNTEAFF
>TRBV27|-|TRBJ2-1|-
TGTGCCAGCATCAGCCAGCCTCAGAATGAGCAGTTCTTC
CASISQPQNEQFF
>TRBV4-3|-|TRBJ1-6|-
TGCGCCAGCAGCCCGGACAGACGGTACCATTCACCCCTCCACTTT
CASSPDRRYHSPLHF
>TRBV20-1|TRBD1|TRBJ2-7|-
TGCAGTGCCAAGGCGGGGGACAGGGGGTACGAGCAGTACTTC
CSAKAGDRGYEQYF
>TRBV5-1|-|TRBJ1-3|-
TGCGCCAGCAGCCCCGAACCAGGAGGGACTGGAAACACCATATATTTT
CASSPEPGGTGNTIYF
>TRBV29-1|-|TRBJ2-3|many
TGCAGCGTTGCCCTCGTAGCTTTGTCAGATACGCAGTATTTT
CSVALVALSDTQYF
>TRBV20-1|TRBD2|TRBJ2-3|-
TGCTGTGCTAGAGTGGGGACTAGCGCAGGCACAGATACGCAGTATTTT
CCARVGTSAGTDTQYF
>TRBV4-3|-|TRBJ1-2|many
TGCGCCAGCAGCCAAGATTGGGGGTCACCACTCTACACCTTC
CASSQDWGSPLYTF